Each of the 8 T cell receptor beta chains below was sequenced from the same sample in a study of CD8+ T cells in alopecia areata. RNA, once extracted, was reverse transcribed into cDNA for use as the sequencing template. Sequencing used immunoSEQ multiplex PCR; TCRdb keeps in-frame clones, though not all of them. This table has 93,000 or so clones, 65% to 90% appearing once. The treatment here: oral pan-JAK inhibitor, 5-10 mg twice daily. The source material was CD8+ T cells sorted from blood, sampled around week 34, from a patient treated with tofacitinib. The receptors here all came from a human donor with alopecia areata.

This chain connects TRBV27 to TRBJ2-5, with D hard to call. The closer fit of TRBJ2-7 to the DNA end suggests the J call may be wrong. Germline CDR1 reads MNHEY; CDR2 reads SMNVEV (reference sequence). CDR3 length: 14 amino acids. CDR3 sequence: CASSLAASFHEQYF. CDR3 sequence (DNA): TGTGCCAGCAGTTTAGCGGCGTCCTTTCACGAGCAGTACTTC.

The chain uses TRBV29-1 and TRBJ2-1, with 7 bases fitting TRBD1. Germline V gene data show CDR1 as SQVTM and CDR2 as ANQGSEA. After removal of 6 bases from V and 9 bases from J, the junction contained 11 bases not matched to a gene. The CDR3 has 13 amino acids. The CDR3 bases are TGCAGCGTGATACAGGGGCATGCGGGTGAGCAGTTCTTC. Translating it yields CSVIQGHAGEQFF.

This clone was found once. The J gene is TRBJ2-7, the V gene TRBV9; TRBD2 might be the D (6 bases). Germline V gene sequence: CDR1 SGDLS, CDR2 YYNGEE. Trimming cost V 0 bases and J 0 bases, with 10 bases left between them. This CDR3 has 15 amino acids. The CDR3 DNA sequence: TGTGCCAGCAGCGTAGGGTCCGGGAGCTCCTACGAGCAGTACTTC. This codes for CASSVGSGSSYEQYF.

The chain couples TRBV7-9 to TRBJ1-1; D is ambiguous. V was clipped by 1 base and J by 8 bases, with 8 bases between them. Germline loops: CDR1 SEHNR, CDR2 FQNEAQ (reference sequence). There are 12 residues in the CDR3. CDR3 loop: CASSLDGAEAFF. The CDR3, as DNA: TGTGCCAGCAGCTTAGATGGCGCGGAAGCTTTCTTT.

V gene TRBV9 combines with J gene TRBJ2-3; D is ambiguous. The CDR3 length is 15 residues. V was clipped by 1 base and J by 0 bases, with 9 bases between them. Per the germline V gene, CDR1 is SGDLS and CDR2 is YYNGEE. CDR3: CASSVTSASTDTQYF. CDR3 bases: TGTGCCAGCAGCGTAACTTCAGCTAGCACAGATACGCAGTATTTT.

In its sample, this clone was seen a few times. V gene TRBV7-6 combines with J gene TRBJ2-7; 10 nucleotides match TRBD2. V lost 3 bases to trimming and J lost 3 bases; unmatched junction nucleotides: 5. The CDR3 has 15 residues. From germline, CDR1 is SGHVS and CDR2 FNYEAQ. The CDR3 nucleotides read TGTGCCAGCAGCTTTTTAGCGGGAGGCCGCTACGAGCAGTACTTC. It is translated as CASSFLAGGRYEQYF.

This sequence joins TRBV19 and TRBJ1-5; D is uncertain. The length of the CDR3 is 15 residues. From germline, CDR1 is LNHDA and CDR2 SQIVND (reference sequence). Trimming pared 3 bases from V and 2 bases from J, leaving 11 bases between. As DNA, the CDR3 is TGTGCCAGTAGTATGGCGGCCGGGGGCAATCAGCCCCAGCATTTT. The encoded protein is CASSMAAGGNQPQHF.

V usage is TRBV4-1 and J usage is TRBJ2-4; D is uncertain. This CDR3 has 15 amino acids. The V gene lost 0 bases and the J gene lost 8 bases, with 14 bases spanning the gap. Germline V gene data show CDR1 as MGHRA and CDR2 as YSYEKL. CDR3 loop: CASSQDPELGHIQYF. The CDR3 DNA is TGCGCCAGCAGCCAAGATCCCGAACTCGGGCACATTCAGTACTTC.